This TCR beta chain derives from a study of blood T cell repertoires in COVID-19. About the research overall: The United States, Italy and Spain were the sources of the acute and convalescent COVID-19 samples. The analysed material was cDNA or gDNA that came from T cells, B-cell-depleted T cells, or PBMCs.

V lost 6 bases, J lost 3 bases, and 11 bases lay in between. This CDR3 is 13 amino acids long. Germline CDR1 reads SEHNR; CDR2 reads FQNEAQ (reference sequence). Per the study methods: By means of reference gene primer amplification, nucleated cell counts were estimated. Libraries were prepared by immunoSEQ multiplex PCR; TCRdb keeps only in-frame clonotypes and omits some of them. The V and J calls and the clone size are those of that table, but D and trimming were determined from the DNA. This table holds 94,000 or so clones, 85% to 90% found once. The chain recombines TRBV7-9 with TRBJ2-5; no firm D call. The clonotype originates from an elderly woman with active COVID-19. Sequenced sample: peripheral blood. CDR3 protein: CASSLWSKETQYF. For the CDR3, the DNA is TGTGCCAGCAGTCTATGGTCTAAAGAGACCCAGTACTTC.